These 10 T cell receptor beta chains originate from one sample sequenced in a study of PD-1 blockade in classical Hodgkin lymphoma. Every patient relapsed after autologous stem cell transplantation, and brentuximab vedotin exposure varied. Purified CD4+ T cells were obtained from thawed PBMCs through magnetic negative selection. Clones were read by immunoSEQ multiplex PCR, and TCRdb kept only the in-frame ones, dropping some. Of about 31,000 clones listed, roughly 85% were seen once; the top ten hold about 2.2%. The source was CD4+ T cells from blood, collected at baseline. Source of these receptors: a human donor with classical Hodgkin lymphoma.

This clone was seen once. This rearrangement joins TRBV2 to TRBJ2-3; D unresolved. CDR3 length: 13 amino acids. V was clipped by 8 bases and J by 3 bases, with 12 bases between them. Germline CDR1 SNHLY, CDR2 FYNNEI. Here the CDR3 DNA reads TGTGCCAGCGGCGGAGTGGGTACAGATACGCAGTATTTT. This codes for CASGGVGTDTQYF.

The CDR3 DNA reads TGTGCCAGCAGCTTCAGTGGAACTAATGAAAAACTGTTTTTT. Translating it yields CASSFSGTNEKLFF. The rearrangement links TRBV7-9 to TRBJ1-4; D is unclear. The CDR3 consists of 14 residues. The germline gives CDR1 SEHNR, CDR2 FQNEAQ (reference sequence). V lost 3 bases, J lost 1 base, and 6 bases lay in between.

This chain connects TRBV6-5 to TRBJ2-3; D not resolved. CDR3 length: 16 residues. Looked up from germline, CDR1 is MNHEY and CDR2 is SVGAGI. Trimming removed 0 bases from V and 0 bases from J, with 10 bases in between. The CDR3 loop reads CASSYSRTTSTDTQYF. The CDR3 nucleotides are TGTGCCAGCAGTTACTCAAGAACGACTAGCACAGATACGCAGTATTTT.

The gene calls are TRBV10-3 and TRBJ1-3, with D perhaps TRBD1 (6 bases). CDR1 ENHRY and CDR2 SYGVKD come from the germline V gene. V was cut by 2 bases and J by 0 bases, with 8 bases left in between. The CDR3 loop spans 15 amino acids. The DNA of the CDR3 is TGTGCCATCAGTGAGGTGGACAGCTCTGGAAACACCATATATTTT. Translating it yields CAISEVDSSGNTIYF.

The rearrangement joins TRBV10-3 to TRBJ2-1; the D is unclear. Germline lookup yields CDR1 ENHRY and CDR2 SYGVKD. This CDR3 spans 11 amino acids. Trimming pared 8 bases from V and 7 bases from J, leaving 9 bases between. This chain's CDR3 is CAISIRNEQFF. The CDR3 nucleotides read TGTGCCATCTCAATAAGGAATGAGCAGTTCTTC.

This clone has a handful of counts. V is TRBV6-1 and J is TRBJ1-1; 8 positions match TRBD1. Trimming cost V 10 bases and J 6 bases; bases outside gene matches: 7. CDR3 length equals 12 residues. Germline V gives CDR1 MNHNS, CDR2 SASEGT. The CDR3 spells CATTTGASEAFF. In nucleotides, the CDR3 is TGTGCCACGACGACAGGGGCCTCTGAAGCTTTCTTT.

This chain joins TRBV15 and TRBJ2-7, with 7 bases identical to TRBD2. CDR1 and CDR2 from the germline V gene are LNHNV and YYDKDF (reference sequence). V gave up 1 base and J gave up 2 bases; unmatched junction bases: 5. The CDR3 sequence is 15 residues long. CDR3 sequence reads: CATSRVREAAYEQYF. The CDR3 DNA reads TGTGCCACCAGCAGAGTCCGGGAGGCCGCCTACGAGCAGTACTTC.

A word on this clone: One end of the junction does not line up with germline, which may come from a read error. The chain uses TRBV6-5 and TRBJ1-1; maybe TRBD1 (6 bases). The CDR3 loop spans 14 amino acids. Germline lookup yields CDR1 MNHEY and CDR2 SVGAGI. The CDR3 here is CASSYLQGNTETFF. The CDR3 DNA sequence: TGTGCCAGCAGTTACCTCCAGGGGAACACTGAAACTTTCTTT.

This rearrangement joins TRBV30 to TRBJ1-6; the match to TRBD1 covers 8 bases. Germline assignment: CDR1 GTSNPN and CDR2 SVGIG (reference sequence). The CDR3 spans 16 residues. Trimming took 1 base from V and 10 from J; bases not matched to a gene: 12. The DNA for the CDR3 is TGTGCCTGGAGTGCCCTCCCAGGGGGCAACGGATCACCCCTCCACTTT. It yields the protein CAWSALPGGNGSPLHF.

This chain joins TRBV6-5 and TRBJ1-6, with a tentative D call TRBD1 (5 bases). Germline values: CDR1 MNHEY, CDR2 SVGAGI. This CDR3 contains 14 residues. The V end lost 2 bases, the J end lost 9 bases, and 11 bases lay between the germline ends. The CDR3 DNA follows: TGTGCCAGCAGTTACGGGGCAGGAACTTCACCCCTCCACTTT. It specifies CASSYGAGTSPLHF.